Listed here are 4 T cell receptor beta chains from one sample, sequenced in a study of regulatory T cells in long-lasting Graves disease. HTBI primers from iRepertoire and Arm-PCR of CDR3 regions yielded the TCR beta libraries. In TCRdb, the multiplex PCR reads were re-called with MiXCR into one record per CDR3 protein. The table shows approximately 540,000 distinct CDR3 sequences, with 12% occurring only once. Time point reported: newly diagnosed GD, antithyroid drugs for less than 3 months. The TCR library was prepared using RNA isolated from PBMCs. These data also formed part of another study, on T cells in Graves' hyperthyroidism and ophthalmopathy.

Here the sequenced sample was peripheral blood mononuclear cells (PBMCs), taken at new diagnosis, from a patient treated with antithyroid drugs. These receptors were collected from a woman aged 25 to 39 with Graves disease.

The sample holds many counts of this clonotype. The V gene is TRBV20-1, the J gene TRBJ2-7; 7 bases map to TRBD2. Germline V gene sequence: CDR1 DFQATT, CDR2 SNEGSKA (reference sequence). V gave up 5 bases and J gave up 2 bases; unmatched junction bases: 9. This CDR3 has 14 amino acids. The CDR3 here is CSALSGGSPYEQYF. The DNA for the CDR3 is TGCAGTGCTCTAAGTGGCGGGAGCCCCTACGAGCAGTACTTC.

This clonotype was seen at least ten times. V is TRBV7-2 and J is TRBJ1-5; D is ambiguous. This CDR3 region has 12 residues. Trimming pared 5 bases from V and 6 bases from J, leaving 8 bases between. In germline, CDR1 is SGHTA, CDR2 FQGNSA. The CDR3 is CASSPVGQPQHF. In DNA form, the CDR3 reads TGTGCCAGCAGCCCCGTCGGTCAGCCCCAGCATTTT.

There are many counts of this clonotype. The chain is built from TRBV2 and TRBJ2-2; a possible D gene is TRBD1 (6 bases). The CDR3 extends over 16 amino acids. The V and J ends lost 5 bases and 2 bases respectively, with 15 bases between them. Germline V gives CDR1 SNHLY, CDR2 FYNNEI. CDR3 sequence (DNA): TGTGCCAGCAGTCCTTCTACAGGGTTTAACACCGGGGAGCTGTTTTTT. Translating it yields CASSPSTGFNTGELFF.

This clonotype was observed at least ten times. The chain recombines TRBV7-9 with TRBJ1-2; D not certain. The CDR3 has 16 amino acids. Trimming pared 2 bases from V and 0 bases from J, leaving 13 bases between. Germline values: CDR1 SEHNR, CDR2 FQNEAQ (reference sequence). CDR3 coding DNA: TGTGCCAGCAGCTTAACCGAAGAGAGTTCTAACTATGGCTACACCTTC. Protein: CASSLTEESSNYGYTF.